This TCR beta chain derives from a study of T cells in localized non-small cell lung cancer. Regarding the study as a whole: Compared with tumor, uninvolved adjacent lung displayed greater T cell clonality, ranking highest overall.

Clones were read by immunoSEQ multiplex PCR, and TCRdb kept only the in-frame ones, dropping some. Here the sample spans around 3,000 clones, about 24% being singletons. This clone has at least ten counts. The target antigen is unknown. The germline V gene has CDR1 SGDLS and CDR2 YYNGEE. This CDR3 comprises 15 residues. Trimming left V 0 bases short and J 6 bases short, with 13 bases between. This TCR was recovered from a man aged 35 to 69 with stage I lung adenocarcinoma. The chain uses TRBV9 and TRBJ2-1, with a weak D call TRBD2 (6 bases). This sample comprised lung tumor tissue, obtained before any cancer treatment. The CDR3 DNA reads TGTGCCAGCAGCGTAGATGGGGGAGGAGGCAATGAGCAGTTCTTC. It encodes CASSVDGGGGNEQFF.